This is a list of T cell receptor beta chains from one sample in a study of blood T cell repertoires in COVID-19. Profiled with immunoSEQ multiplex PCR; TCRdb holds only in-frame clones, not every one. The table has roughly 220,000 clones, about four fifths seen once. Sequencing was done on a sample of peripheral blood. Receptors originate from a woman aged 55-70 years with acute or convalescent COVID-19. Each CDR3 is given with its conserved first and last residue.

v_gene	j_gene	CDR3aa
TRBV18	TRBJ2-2	CASSEAGTSAHTGELFF
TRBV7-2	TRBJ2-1	CASGQGLAGGQRYNEQFF
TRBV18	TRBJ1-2	CASSPQGYGYTF
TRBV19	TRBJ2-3	CASSIPGQAPDTQYF
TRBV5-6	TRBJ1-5	CASSLRGQGAFQPQHF
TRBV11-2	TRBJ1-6	CASSSRQGLNSPLHF
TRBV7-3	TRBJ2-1	CASSLTATGFDEQFF
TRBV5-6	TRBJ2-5	CASSSRAGSGRQETQYF
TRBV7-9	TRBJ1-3	CASSQLLRDNSGNTIYF
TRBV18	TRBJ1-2	CASSPPGQGENYGYTF
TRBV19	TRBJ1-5	CASSTNRGQPQHF
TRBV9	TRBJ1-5	CASSASDRVNQPQHF
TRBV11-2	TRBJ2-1	CASSFITGGSPYNEQFF
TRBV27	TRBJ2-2	CASSFLVVGRGNTGELFF
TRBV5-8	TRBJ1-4	CASSPWGEAEKLFF
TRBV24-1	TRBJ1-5	CATSESGYSNQPQHF
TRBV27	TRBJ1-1	CATAPQGRAEAFF
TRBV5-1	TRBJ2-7	CASSLGGTAISYEQYF
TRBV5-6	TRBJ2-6	CASSEGSGANVLTF
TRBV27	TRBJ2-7	CASSLSGTPLTYEQYF
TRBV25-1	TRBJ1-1	CAKPMNTEAFF
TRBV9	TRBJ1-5	CASSAMGGPNQPQHF
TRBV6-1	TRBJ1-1	CASSEGDKRPEAFF
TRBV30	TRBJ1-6	CAWSSHVTGSSPLHF
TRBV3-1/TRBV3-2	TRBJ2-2	CASSQDVAGVTGELFF
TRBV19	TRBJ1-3	CASSRTGGSLDTIYF
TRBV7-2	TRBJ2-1	CASSLARGSSYNEQFF
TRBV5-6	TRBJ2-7	CASSLQGISYEQYF
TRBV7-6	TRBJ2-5	CASSLGPVQETQYF